This entry lists 8 T cell receptor beta chains sequenced from one sample in a study of blood T cell repertoires in COVID-19. TCRdb's table, derived via immunoSEQ multiplex PCR, lists solely in-frame clones and lacks some. The sample lists about 200,000 clones, about three quarters occurring once. The specimen was peripheral blood. Receptors originate from a woman aged 70-85 years with acute or convalescent COVID-19.

The chain uses TRBV5-1 and TRBJ2-1, with a possible D match to TRBD1 (6 bases). Germline V gene sequence: CDR1 SGHRS, CDR2 YFSETQ. The V and J ends lost 5 bases and 10 bases respectively, with 22 bases between them. This CDR3 has 15 residues. DNA of the CDR3: TGCGCCAGCAGGCGAGACAGGTCCTCCCCCAAAGAGCAGTTCTTC. Protein: CASRRDRSSPKEQFF.

This chain joins TRBV7-8 and TRBJ2-5; 13 nucleotides align to TRBD2. Germline CDR1 is SGHVS and CDR2 is FQNEAQ. This CDR3 comprises 18 residues. The V segment lost 1 base and the J segment 5 bases; nucleotides outside the gene matches: 10. The CDR3 nucleotides read TGTGCCAGCAGCTTAGGCCCTACTAGCGGGAGGGCCCGTGAGACCCAGTACTTC. It specifies CASSLGPTSGRARETQYF.

The chain couples TRBV27 to TRBJ1-3; 9 nucleotides line up with TRBD1. The CDR3 is made up of 14 amino acids. The V gene end was trimmed by 5 bases and the J gene end by 9 bases; junction bases not matched to a gene: 8. The germline V gene has CDR1 MNHEY and CDR2 SMNVEV (reference sequence). This CDR3 is CASSPGQGKGTIYF. The CDR3 DNA reads TGTGCCAGCAGTCCAGGACAGGGGAAGGGCACCATATATTTT.

The rearrangement uses TRBV15 and TRBJ2-7, with TRBD2 matching over 11 bases. CDR1 and CDR2 (germline): LNHNV, YYDKDF (reference sequence). This CDR3 is 15 amino acids long. The V segment lost 1 base and the J segment 3 bases; nucleotides outside the gene matches: 2. The chain's CDR3 is CATSRALAGVYEQYF. As DNA, the CDR3 is TGTGCCACCAGCAGAGCACTAGCGGGAGTCTACGAGCAGTACTTC.

The count of this clone is one. V is TRBV29-1 and J is TRBJ2-5, with D possibly TRBD2 on 5 matching bases. The germline V gene encodes CDR1 SQVTM and CDR2 ANQGSEA. The CDR3 sequence is 12 residues long. With 6 bases removed from V and 1 base from J, the gap between germline ends came to 9 bases. In nucleotides, the CDR3 is TGCAGCGTGATCGGACTCCAAGAGACCCAGTACTTC. This encodes CSVIGLQETQYF.

The chain couples TRBV27 to TRBJ1-5; perhaps TRBD1 as D (6 bases). Trimming cost V 4 bases and J 10 bases, with 23 bases left between them. The CDR3 runs 16 residues. In germline, CDR1 is MNHEY, CDR2 SMNVEV (reference sequence). As DNA, the CDR3 is TGTGCCAGCAGTTCACAGCCGACAGGAGCGGTAGGTCCCCAGCATTTT. Protein product: CASSSQPTGAVGPQHF.

The chain combines TRBV6-1 with TRBJ2-5, with D possibly matching TRBD1 (6 bases). The CDR3 length is 16 residues. Looked up from germline, CDR1 is MNHNS and CDR2 is SASEGT. V lost 1 base and J 2 bases, leaving 14 bases between the germline ends. CDR3 in DNA: TGTGCCAGCAGTGAAGATTGGACAGCGTCACAAGAGACCCAGTACTTC. It is translated as CASSEDWTASQETQYF.

This chain joins TRBV29-1 and TRBJ1-4, with D perhaps TRBD1 (5 bases). V was pared by 7 bases and J by 0 bases, with 12 bases between. There are 14 residues in the CDR3. Per germline, CDR1 SQVTM and CDR2 ANQGSEA. Written as DNA, the CDR3 is TGCAGCGCCCGGGGGGGAACAACTAATGAAAAACTGTTTTTT. It translates to CSARGGTTNEKLFF.